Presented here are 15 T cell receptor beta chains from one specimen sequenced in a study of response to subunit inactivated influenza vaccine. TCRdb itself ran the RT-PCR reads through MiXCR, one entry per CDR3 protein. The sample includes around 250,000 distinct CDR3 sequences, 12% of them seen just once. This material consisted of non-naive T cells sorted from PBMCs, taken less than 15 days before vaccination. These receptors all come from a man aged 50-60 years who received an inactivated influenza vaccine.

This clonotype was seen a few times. Here the CDR3 DNA reads TGTGCCACCAGTGACCCATCGGCGGGAGTCGTAGGTGAGCAGTTCTTC. As protein: CATSDPSAGVVGEQFF. The genes are TRBV24-1 and TRBJ2-1; the match to TRBD2 covers 7 bases. Per the germline V gene, CDR1 is KGHDR and CDR2 is SFDVKD. Losses at the gene ends were 4 bases for V and 9 bases for J; bases not matched to a gene: 14. CDR3 size: 16 residues.

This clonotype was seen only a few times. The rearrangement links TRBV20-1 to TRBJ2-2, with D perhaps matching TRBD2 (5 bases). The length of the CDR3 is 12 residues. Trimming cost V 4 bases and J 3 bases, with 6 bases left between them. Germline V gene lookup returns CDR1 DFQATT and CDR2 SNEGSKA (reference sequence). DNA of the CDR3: TGCAGTGCTATGAGGGACACCGGGGAGCTGTTTTTT. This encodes CSAMRDTGELFF.

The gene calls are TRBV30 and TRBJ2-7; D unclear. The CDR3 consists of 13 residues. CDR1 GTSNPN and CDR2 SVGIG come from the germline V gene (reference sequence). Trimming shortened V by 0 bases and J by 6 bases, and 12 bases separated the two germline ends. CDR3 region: CAWSVLGTTEQYF. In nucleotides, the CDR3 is TGTGCCTGGAGTGTACTGGGAACAACCGAGCAGTACTTC.

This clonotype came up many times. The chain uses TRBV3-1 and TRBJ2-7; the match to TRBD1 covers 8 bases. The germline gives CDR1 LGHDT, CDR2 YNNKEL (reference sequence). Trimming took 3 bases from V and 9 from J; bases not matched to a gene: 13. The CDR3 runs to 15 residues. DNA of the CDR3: TGTGCCAGCAGCCAGAGAGGACAGGGCGAGAAGGGGCAGTACTTC. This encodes CASSQRGQGEKGQYF.

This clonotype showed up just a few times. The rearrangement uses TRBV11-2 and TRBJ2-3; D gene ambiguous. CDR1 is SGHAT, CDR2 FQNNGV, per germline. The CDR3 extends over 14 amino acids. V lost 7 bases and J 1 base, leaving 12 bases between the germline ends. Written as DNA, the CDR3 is TGTGCCAGCACCCACATAAGAGGCACAGATACGCAGTATTTT. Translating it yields CASTHIRGTDTQYF.

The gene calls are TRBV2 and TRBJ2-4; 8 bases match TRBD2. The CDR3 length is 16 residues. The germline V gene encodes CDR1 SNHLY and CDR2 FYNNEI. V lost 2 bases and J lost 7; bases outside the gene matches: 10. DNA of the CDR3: TGTGCCAGCAGTGAACGCAGACTAGCGAACGGTAACATTCAGTACTTC. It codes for CASSERRLANGNIQYF.

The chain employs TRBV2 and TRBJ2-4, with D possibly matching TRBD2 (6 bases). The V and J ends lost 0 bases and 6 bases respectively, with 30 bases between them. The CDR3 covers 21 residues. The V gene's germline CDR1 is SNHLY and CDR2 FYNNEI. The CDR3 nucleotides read TGTGCCAGCAGTGAAGCGTATAGCTCCGCTCCCCGTAGGGGAGGTGGAAACATTCAGTACTTC. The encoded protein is CASSEAYSSAPRRGGGNIQYF.

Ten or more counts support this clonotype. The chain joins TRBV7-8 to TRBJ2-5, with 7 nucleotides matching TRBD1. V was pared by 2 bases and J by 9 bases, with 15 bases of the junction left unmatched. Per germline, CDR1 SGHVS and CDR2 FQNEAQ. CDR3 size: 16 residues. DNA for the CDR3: TGTGCCAGCAGCTTACTTAACAGGGGACACCAAGGGGCCCAGTACTTC. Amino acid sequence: CASSLLNRGHQGAQYF. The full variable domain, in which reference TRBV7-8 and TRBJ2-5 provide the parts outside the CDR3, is GAGVSQSPRYKVAKRGQDVALRCDPISGHVSLFWYQQALGQGPEFLTYFQNEAQLDKSGLPSDRFFAERPEGSVSTLKIQRTQQEDSAVYLCASSLLNRGHQGAQYFGPGTRLLVL.

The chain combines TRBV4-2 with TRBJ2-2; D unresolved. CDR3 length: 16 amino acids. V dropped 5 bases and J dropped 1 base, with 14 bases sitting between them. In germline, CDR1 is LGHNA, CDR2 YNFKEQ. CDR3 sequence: CASSEAGWGNTGELFF. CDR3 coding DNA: TGTGCCAGCAGCGAGGCCGGGTGGGGGAACACCGGGGAGCTGTTTTTT.

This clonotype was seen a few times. The chain's CDR3 is CASSSSLGQVQETQYF. CDR3 bases: TGTGCCAGCAGTTCCTCCTTGGGACAGGTCCAAGAGACCCAGTACTTC. The V gene is TRBV25-1, the J gene TRBJ2-5; 8 bases agree with TRBD1. The CDR3 contains 16 residues. Trimming took 5 bases from V and 1 from J; bases not matched to a gene: 9. Germline CDR1 reads MGHDK; CDR2 reads SYGVNS. Filled out from reference TRBV25-1 and TRBJ2-5, the complete variable domain reads EADIYQTPRYLVIGTGKKITLECSQTMGHDKMYWYQQDPGMELHLIHYSYGVNSTEKGDLSSESTVSRIRTEHFPLTLESARPSHTSQYLCASSSSLGQVQETQYFGPGTRLLVL.

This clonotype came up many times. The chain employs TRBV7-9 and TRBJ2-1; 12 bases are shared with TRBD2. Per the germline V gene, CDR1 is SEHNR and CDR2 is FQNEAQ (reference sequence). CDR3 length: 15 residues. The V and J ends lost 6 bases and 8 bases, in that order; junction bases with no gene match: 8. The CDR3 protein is CASSYGLAGRYEQFF. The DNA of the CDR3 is TGTGCCAGCAGTTACGGACTAGCGGGACGATATGAGCAGTTCTTC.

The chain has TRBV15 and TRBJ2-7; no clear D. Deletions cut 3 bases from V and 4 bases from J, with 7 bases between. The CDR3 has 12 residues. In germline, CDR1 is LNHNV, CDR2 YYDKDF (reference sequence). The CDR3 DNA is TGTGCCACCAGCAGTGGACCTTACGAGCAGTACTTC. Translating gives CATSSGPYEQYF.

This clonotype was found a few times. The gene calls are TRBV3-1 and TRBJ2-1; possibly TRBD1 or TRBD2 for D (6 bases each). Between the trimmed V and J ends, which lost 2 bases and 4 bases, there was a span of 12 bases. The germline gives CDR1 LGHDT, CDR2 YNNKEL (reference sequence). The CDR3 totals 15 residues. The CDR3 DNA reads TGTGCCAGCAGCCAACAAAGGGGGGCATACAATGAGCAGTTCTTC. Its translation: CASSQQRGAYNEQFF.

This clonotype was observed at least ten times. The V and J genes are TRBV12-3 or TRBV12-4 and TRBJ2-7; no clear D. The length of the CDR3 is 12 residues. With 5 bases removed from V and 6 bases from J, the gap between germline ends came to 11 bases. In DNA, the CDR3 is TGTGCCAGCAGTGTATTGCCCTTCGAGCAGTACTTC. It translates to CASSVLPFEQYF.

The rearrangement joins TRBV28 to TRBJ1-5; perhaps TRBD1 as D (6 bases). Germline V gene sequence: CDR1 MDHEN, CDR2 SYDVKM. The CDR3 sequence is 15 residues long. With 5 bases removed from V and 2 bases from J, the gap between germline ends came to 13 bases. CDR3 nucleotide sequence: TGTGCCAGCAGTCCGCAGGGGAGGGGCAATCAGCCCCAGCATTTT. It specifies CASSPQGRGNQPQHF.